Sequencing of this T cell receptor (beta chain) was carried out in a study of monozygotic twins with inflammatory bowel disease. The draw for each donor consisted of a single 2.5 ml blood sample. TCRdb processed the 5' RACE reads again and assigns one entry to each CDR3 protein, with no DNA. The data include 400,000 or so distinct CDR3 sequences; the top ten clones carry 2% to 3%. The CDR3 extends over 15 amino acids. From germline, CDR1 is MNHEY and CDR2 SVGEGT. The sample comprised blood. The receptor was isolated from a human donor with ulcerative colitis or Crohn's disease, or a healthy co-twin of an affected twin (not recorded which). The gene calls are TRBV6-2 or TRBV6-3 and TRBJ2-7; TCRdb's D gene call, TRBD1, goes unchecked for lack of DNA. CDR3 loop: CASRPSAGDIYEQYF.